This T cell receptor beta chain is from a study of OX40 agonist ivuxolimab in advanced cancers. In the study overall: Intravenous ivuxolimab was administered to patients every 2 weeks at 0.01 to 10 mg/kg.

This CDR3 comprises 14 residues. V lost 5 bases and J lost 6; bases outside the gene matches: 5. In germline, CDR1 is SGHNT, CDR2 YYREEE (reference sequence). Libraries were prepared by immunoSEQ multiplex PCR; TCRdb keeps only in-frame clonotypes and omits some of them. The sample has over 150,000 clones; 94% are singletons. General study results and limits: On average, CD8+ T cells had more expanded clones than CD4+.

Remarks on this clone: The antigen is unknown.

The material sequenced was CD4+ or CD8+ T cells sorted from blood, taken in a trial of the OX40 agonist ivuxolimab. V is TRBV5-4 and J is TRBJ1-6, with 7 nucleotides matching TRBD1. The source of this sequence is an adult with an advanced solid tumor such as melanoma, head and neck, liver or kidney cancer. DNA for the CDR3: TGTGCCAGCAGGCAAGGGACAGCTAATTCACCCCTCCACTTT. It encodes CASRQGTANSPLHF.